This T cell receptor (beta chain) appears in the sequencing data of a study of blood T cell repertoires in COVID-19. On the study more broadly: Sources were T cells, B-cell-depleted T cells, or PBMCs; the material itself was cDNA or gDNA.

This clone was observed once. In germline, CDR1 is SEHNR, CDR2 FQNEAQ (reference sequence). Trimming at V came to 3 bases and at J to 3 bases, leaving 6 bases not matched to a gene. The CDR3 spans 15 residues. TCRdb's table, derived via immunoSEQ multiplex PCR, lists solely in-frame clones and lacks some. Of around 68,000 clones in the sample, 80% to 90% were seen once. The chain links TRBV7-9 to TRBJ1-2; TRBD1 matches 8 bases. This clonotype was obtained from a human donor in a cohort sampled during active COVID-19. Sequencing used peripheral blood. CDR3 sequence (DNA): TGTGCCAGCAGCTTTACAGGGGGGGATGACTATGGCTACACCTTC. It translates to CASSFTGGDDYGYTF.